Each of the 18 T cell receptor beta chains below was sequenced from the same sample in a study of blood T cell repertoires in COVID-19. Measured with immunoSEQ multiplex PCR; TCRdb has only the in-frame clones, and not every one. The data show around 480,000 clones, approximately 88% seen once. Sequencing was done on a sample of peripheral blood. The origin of the receptors is a woman in her fifties or sixties with COVID-19, enrolled during active disease.

A few counts support this clone. The V and J genes are TRBV30 and TRBJ2-1, with D possibly TRBD2 on 6 matching bases. Germline V gene sequence: CDR1 GTSNPN, CDR2 SVGIG (reference sequence). The CDR3 has 14 residues. The V gene lost 0 bases and the J gene lost 6 bases, with 12 bases spanning the gap. The CDR3, as DNA: TGTGCCTGGAGTGTCGGAGGGGCCCGCAATGAGCAGTTCTTC. Amino acid sequence: CAWSVGGARNEQFF.

This rearrangement joins TRBV3-1 (or the pseudogene TRBV3-2) to TRBJ2-3, with TRBD2 as a possible D gene (6 bases). The CDR3 sequence is 13 residues long. Trimming took off 1 base at V and 12 bases at J, with 14 bases between the two ends. Germline CDR1 is LGHDT and CDR2 is YNNKEL (reference sequence). This chain's CDR3 is CASSQGGAWVQYF. The CDR3, as DNA: TGTGCCAGCAGCCAAGGCGGGGCTTGGGTTCAGTATTTT.

The DNA for the CDR3 is TGTGCCAGTAGTGAATGGACAGGGGCAAGAACTGAAGCTTTCTTT. As protein: CASSEWTGARTEAFF. The V call is TRBV19, the J call TRBJ1-1, with 9 bases that match TRBD1. The length of the CDR3 is 15 residues. Germline values: CDR1 LNHDA, CDR2 SQIVND (reference sequence). Trimming removed 5 bases from V and 5 bases from J; junction bases left unmatched: 9.

V is TRBV7-9 and J is TRBJ1-5; 7 bases match TRBD1. Germline assignment: CDR1 SEHNR and CDR2 FQNEAQ (reference sequence). V lost 4 bases to trimming and J lost 4 bases; unmatched junction nucleotides: 13. The CDR3 runs to 17 residues. CDR3 in amino acids: CASSSVVGDSINQPQHF. CDR3 sequence (DNA): TGTGCCAGCAGCTCAGTGGTTGGGGACAGTATAAATCAGCCCCAGCATTTT.

The chain is built from TRBV5-1 and TRBJ1-1; D gene uncertain. There are 15 residues in the CDR3. Germline V CDR1 and CDR2: SGHRS, YFSETQ. Trimming took off 0 bases at V and 0 bases at J, with 9 bases between the two ends. CDR3 in DNA: TGCGCCAGCAGCTTGGGCCAGGCCGTGAACACTGAAGCTTTCTTT. It is translated as CASSLGQAVNTEAFF. The variable domain in full, with the rest retrieved from reference TRBV5-1 and TRBJ1-1, is KAGVTQTPRYLIKTRGQQVTLSCSPISGHRSVSWYQQTPGQGLQFLFEYFSETQRNKGNFPGRFSGRQFSNSRSEMNVSTLELGDSALYLCASSLGQAVNTEAFFGQGTRLTVV.

This chain joins TRBV20-1 and TRBJ1-1; D remains ambiguous. The germline V gene encodes CDR1 DFQATT and CDR2 SNEGSKA (reference sequence). V dropped 4 bases and J dropped 1 base, with 4 bases sitting between them. There are 11 residues in the CDR3. Here the CDR3 reads CSATQNTEAFF. CDR3 coding DNA: TGCAGTGCTACCCAGAACACTGAAGCTTTCTTT.

The chain has TRBV5-8 and TRBJ2-1; TRBD1 might be the D (6 bases). Germline values: CDR1 SGHTS, CDR2 YDEGEE. V was cut by 1 base and J by 7 bases, with 12 bases left in between. The CDR3 is 14 amino acids. The CDR3 reads CASSLRAGVNEQFF. The CDR3 coding sequence is TGTGCCAGCAGCTTGCGGGCAGGGGTGAATGAGCAGTTCTTC.

This clone appeared a single time. This chain joins TRBV6-2 or TRBV6-3 and TRBJ2-7, with D perhaps matching TRBD1 (5 bases). The CDR3 is 13 residues long. The V gene's germline CDR1 is MNHEY and CDR2 SVGEGT. Trimming removed 2 bases from V and 3 bases from J, with 8 bases in between. The CDR3 region has the DNA TGTGCCAGCAGTTACCTCAGGGACTACGAGCAGTACTTC. It specifies CASSYLRDYEQYF.

The chain links TRBV5-4 to TRBJ1-1; no reliable D call. The CDR3 spans 12 residues. The V end lost 4 bases, the J end lost 7 bases, and 11 bases lay between the germline ends. Germline V gene lookup returns CDR1 SGHNT and CDR2 YYREEE (reference sequence). CDR3 coding DNA: TGTGCCAGCAGCCCGGCAGCGAATGAAGCTTTCTTT. Protein product: CASSPAANEAFF.

The chain has TRBV5-6 and TRBJ1-6; TRBD1 matches 10 bases. V lost 3 bases to trimming and J lost 14 bases; unmatched junction nucleotides: 8. The germline V gene has CDR1 SGHDT and CDR2 YYEEEE. The CDR3 extends over 14 amino acids. In nucleotides, the CDR3 is TGTGCCAGCAGCTCGGGGACAGGGGTTTCTACCCTCCACTTT. Protein sequence: CASSSGTGVSTLHF.

The rearrangement joins TRBV27 to TRBJ1-5; D unclear. Germline assignment: CDR1 MNHEY and CDR2 SMNVEV (reference sequence). The CDR3 spans 13 residues. The V end was cut by 4 bases, the J end by 5 bases, with 9 bases between. The CDR3 loop reads CASSSGGHQPQHF. The DNA for the CDR3 is TGTGCCAGCAGTTCAGGTGGGCATCAGCCCCAGCATTTT.

The J gene is TRBJ2-7, the V gene TRBV27, with D perhaps matching TRBD1 (5 bases). The CDR3 contains 13 residues. Germline CDR1 is MNHEY and CDR2 is SMNVEV (reference sequence). Trimming took 5 bases from V and 2 from J, leaving 10 bases between them. CDR3 protein: CASSEVGAYEQYF. CDR3 nucleotides: TGTGCCAGCAGTGAGGTAGGGGCCTACGAGCAGTACTTC.

The gene calls are TRBV5-1 and TRBJ2-5, with unresolved D. CDR3 length: 14 residues. Trimming removed 1 base at V and 9 bases at J, with 16 bases between. Germline loops: CDR1 SGHRS, CDR2 YFSETQ. The CDR3 DNA reads as TGCGCCAGCAGCTTGACGACTGGCCTTCTGGCCCAGTACTTC. It specifies CASSLTTGLLAQYF. Combining the CDR3 with reference TRBV5-1 and TRBJ2-5 gives the whole variable domain KAGVTQTPRYLIKTRGQQVTLSCSPISGHRSVSWYQQTPGQGLQFLFEYFSETQRNKGNFPGRFSGRQFSNSRSEMNVSTLELGDSALYLCASSLTTGLLAQYFGPGTRLLVL.

J is TRBJ2-1 and V is TRBV18, with 8 bases matching TRBD1. The CDR3 spans 16 residues. The trim removed 5 bases at V and 15 bases at J, leaving 21 bases unmatched. Germline-derived CDR1 and CDR2 are KGHSH and LQKENI. CDR3 sequence (DNA): TGTGCCAGCTCATTATCCGGACAGGGAAATCCCCGAAGCGCGTTCTTC. It translates to CASSLSGQGNPRSAFF.

The gene calls are TRBV5-1 and TRBJ1-2, with D possibly matching TRBD1 (5 bases). Looked up from germline, CDR1 is SGHRS and CDR2 is YFSETQ. V shed 4 bases and J shed 3 bases, with 16 bases lying between them. This CDR3 comprises 15 residues. In DNA form, the CDR3 reads TGCGCCAGCAGCCTGGGTGGGACTCACGACTATGGCTACACCTTC. Its protein product is CASSLGGTHDYGYTF.

The chain is built from TRBV7-2 and TRBJ2-3; 10 bases line up with TRBD2. J gave up 5 bases and V 6 bases, and 11 bases lay outside the gene matches. Germline lookup yields CDR1 SGHTA and CDR2 FQGNSA. The CDR3 consists of 16 residues. This CDR3 is CASSPPGLAPGDTQYF. The CDR3, as DNA: TGTGCCAGCAGTCCTCCGGGACTAGCGCCCGGAGATACGCAGTATTTT.

The chain is built from TRBV5-6 and TRBJ2-1; D might be TRBD2 (5 bases). In germline, CDR1 is SGHDT, CDR2 YYEEEE. V shed 3 bases and J shed 13 bases, with 14 bases lying between them. The CDR3 runs to 12 residues. The CDR3 here is CASSSAGIGQFF. In nucleotides, the CDR3 is TGTGCCAGCAGCTCCGCCGGGATTGGTCAGTTCTTC.

This clone has only one observation. The CDR3 nucleotides are TGTGCCAGCAGTCTCGACCGGGGTGACCTCGACGAGCAGTACTTC. It translates to CASSLDRGDLDEQYF. The chain has TRBV6-5 and TRBJ2-7; TRBD2 might be the D (5 bases). This CDR3 comprises 15 residues. V dropped 5 bases and J dropped 5 bases, with 19 bases sitting between them. Germline V gene sequence: CDR1 MNHEY, CDR2 SVGAGI.